This T cell receptor beta chain was identified during a study of shared clonotypes between healthy human individuals. Whole-study findings and limits: Lower generation probabilities were found for non-shared clonotypes than for those shared by all four donors.

Clones were sequenced by immunoSEQ multiplex PCR, and TCRdb holds only the in-frame ones, with some missing. The table lists around 2,000,000 clones, approximately 95% of them singletons, with less than 1.5% in the top ten. Regarding this clone: What it binds is unknown.

V lost 5 bases, J lost 3 bases, and 10 bases lay in between. The CDR3 extends over 14 amino acids. Germline loops: CDR1 SGHAT, CDR2 FQNNGV. The naive CD8 subset, CD45RO-negative cells positively selected for CCR7, excluded terminally differentiated effector memory CD45RA+ cells. This sequence originates from a man between 18 and 35 years old in good health. What was sequenced was naive CD8+ T cells sorted from blood. The rearrangement joins TRBV11-2 to TRBJ1-4; TRBD1 is a possible D gene (5 bases). The CDR3 DNA sequence: TGTGCCAGCAGCGTCTGGGGGTCTAATGAAAAACTGTTTTTT. This translates into CASSVWGSNEKLFF.